The 5 T cell receptor beta chains in this list originate from one sample, sequenced in a study of monozygotic twins with cystic fibrosis. Only in-frame clones appear in the TCRdb table, and some are missing; sequencing was by immunoSEQ multiplex PCR. The sample lists about 30,000 clones; approximately 80% were seen once. Sequences were obtained from blood. All receptors come from a girl aged 2 to 9 with cystic fibrosis.

J is TRBJ1-5 and V is TRBV7-6; no reliable D call. CDR3 length equals 15 residues. CDR1 is SGHVS, CDR2 FNYEAQ, per germline. The V end lost 1 base, the J end lost 0 bases, and 7 bases lay between the germline ends. The CDR3 reads CASSLEADSNQPQHF. DNA of the CDR3: TGTGCCAGCAGCTTAGAGGCAGATAGCAATCAGCCCCAGCATTTT.

The chain links TRBV5-1 to TRBJ2-2; 12 bases fit TRBD1. J lost 5 bases, V lost 4 bases, and 12 bases had no gene match. Germline CDR1 SGHRS, CDR2 YFSETQ. The CDR3 sequence is 18 residues long. The CDR3 nucleotides are TGCGCCAGCAGCGAGGGGACAGGGGGCCTGGTTGGAACCGGGGAGCTGTTTTTT. Amino acid sequence: CASSEGTGGLVGTGELFF. Based on the CDR3 plus reference TRBV5-1 and TRBJ2-2, the full variable domain is KAGVTQTPRYLIKTRGQQVTLSCSPISGHRSVSWYQQTPGQGLQFLFEYFSETQRNKGNFPGRFSGRQFSNSRSEMNVSTLELGDSALYLCASSEGTGGLVGTGELFFGEGSRLTVL.

This chain joins TRBV6-5 and TRBJ1-1, with D hard to call. With 3 bases removed from V and 1 base from J, the gap between germline ends came to 9 bases. Germline-derived CDR1 and CDR2 are MNHEY and SVGAGI. The CDR3 has 14 residues. This CDR3 reads CASSYERRNTEAFF. The CDR3 nucleotides are TGTGCCAGCAGTTATGAAAGAAGGAACACTGAAGCTTTCTTT.

This chain connects TRBV2 to TRBJ2-2; tentative D call: TRBD1 (5 bases). V shed 3 bases and J shed 2 bases, with 10 bases lying between them. The CDR3 has 15 amino acids. Germline V gene data show CDR1 as SNHLY and CDR2 as FYNNEI. The CDR3 loop reads CASSDRVRNTGELFF. The CDR3 DNA reads TGTGCCAGCAGTGACAGGGTTCGTAACACCGGGGAGCTGTTTTTT.

This clone was detected only a few times. The chain recombines TRBV10-2 with TRBJ1-1, with a tentative D call TRBD1 (5 bases). The ends were cut back, 3 bases at V and 0 bases at J, with 8 bases in the middle. From germline, CDR1 is WSHSY and CDR2 SAAADI. The CDR3 extends over 14 amino acids. This chain's CDR3 is CASSEPGMNTEAFF. The CDR3 DNA is TGCGCCAGCAGTGAACCAGGGATGAACACTGAAGCTTTCTTT.